Each of the 32 T cell receptor beta chains below was sequenced from the same sample in a study of CD8+ T cells in alopecia areata. cDNA prepared by RNA extraction and subsequent reverse transcription served as the template for sequencing. Profiling relied on immunoSEQ multiplex PCR, and the TCRdb table lists in-frame clones only, not all of them. Here the sample spans roughly 200,000 clones, less than 70% being singletons. Treatment given: oral pan-JAK inhibitor, 5-10 mg twice daily. The input for sequencing was CD8+ T cells sorted from blood, taken at week 24, from a patient treated with tofacitinib. These receptors originate from a human donor with alopecia areata.

Turning to this clone: Different DNA sequences within this sample yield the same CDR3. This sequence joins TRBV6-6 and TRBJ1-1; the D gene is possibly TRBD1 (5 bases). Trimming removed 3 bases from V and 4 bases from J, with 9 bases in between. This CDR3 is built from 13 residues. The germline V gene has CDR1 MNHNY and CDR2 SVGAGI (reference sequence). The chain's CDR3 is CASSYSRGTEAFF. CDR3 bases: TGTGCCAGCAGTTATTCGAGGGGCACTGAAGCTTTCTTT.

In its sample, this clone was seen a few times. This chain links TRBV5-6 with TRBJ2-3, with D possibly being TRBD1 (6 bases). V was cut by 5 bases and J by 4 bases, with 17 bases left in between. The CDR3 is made up of 15 amino acids. The germline V gene encodes CDR1 SGHDT and CDR2 YYEEEE. The CDR3 bases are TGTGCCAGCAGGACCCCTGGCAGGGGCGCAGATACGCAGTATTTT. This gives the protein CASRTPGRGADTQYF.

V is TRBV9 and J is TRBJ1-3, with D hard to call. The germline V gene encodes CDR1 SGDLS and CDR2 YYNGEE. V lost 3 bases and J 8 bases, leaving 12 bases between the germline ends. This CDR3 has 13 residues. For the CDR3, the DNA is TGTGCCAGCAGCGACCCATTAAGAGACACCATATATTTT. Translated: CASSDPLRDTIYF.

This clone was detected only a few times. The chain recombines TRBV6-5 with TRBJ2-7; D is unclear. The V and J ends lost 7 bases and 5 bases respectively, with 9 bases between them. The CDR3 spans 11 residues. The germline CDR1 and CDR2 sequences are MNHEY and SVGAGI. CDR3 nucleotide sequence: TGTGCCAGCACTTCGGTCCACGAGCAGTACTTC. It translates to CASTSVHEQYF.

The chain is built from TRBV27 and TRBJ1-2; maybe TRBD1 (6 bases). The length of the CDR3 is 11 residues. Germline CDR1 is MNHEY and CDR2 is SMNVEV (reference sequence). V was trimmed by 8 bases and J by 7 bases, leaving 11 bases between them. CDR3 protein: CASRDNLGYTF. The CDR3 coding sequence is TGTGCCAGCCGGGACAATCTTGGCTACACCTTC.

The chain links TRBV4-3 to TRBJ2-6; the D is unclear. CDR3 length: 16 residues. In germline, CDR1 is LGHNA, CDR2 YSLEER. V was shortened by 3 bases and J by 0 bases, with 9 bases between the two germline ends. In DNA, the CDR3 is TGCGCCAGCAGCCAGGGGTCTTACTCTGGGGCCAACGTCCTGACTTTC. It is translated as CASSQGSYSGANVLTF.

The rearrangement links TRBV9 to TRBJ2-3; a possible D gene is TRBD1 (6 bases). V gave up 4 bases and J gave up 1 base, with 10 bases separating them. The CDR3 runs 14 residues. CDR1 SGDLS and CDR2 YYNGEE come from the germline V gene. CDR3 protein: CASSFEGGTDTQYF. The DNA of the CDR3 is TGTGCCAGCAGCTTTGAGGGGGGCACAGATACGCAGTATTTT.

The chain carries TRBV29-1 and TRBJ2-5; 12 nucleotides agree with TRBD2. CDR3 size: 16 residues. Germline V gives CDR1 SQVTM, CDR2 ANQGSEA. The trim removed 1 base at V and 4 bases at J, leaving 7 bases unmatched. CDR3 in amino acids: CSVEGRLAGDGETQYF. DNA of the CDR3: TGCAGCGTTGAAGGGCGACTAGCGGGGGACGGAGAGACCCAGTACTTC.

Here the CDR3 DNA reads TGCGCCAGCAGCTTGGGGGCTGGGAGCTCCTACGAGCAGTACTTC. Protein product: CASSLGAGSSYEQYF. V and J are TRBV5-1 and TRBJ2-7; possibly TRBD2 for D (5 bases). The V end lost 0 bases, the J end lost 0 bases, and 10 bases lay between the germline ends. Germline CDR1 reads SGHRS; CDR2 reads YFSETQ. The CDR3 consists of 15 residues.

This rearrangement joins TRBV7-8 to TRBJ1-1, with a weak D call TRBD1 (5 bases). The CDR3 is 20 amino acids. Trimming shortened V by 0 bases and J by 4 bases, and 27 bases separated the two germline ends. CDR1 and CDR2 (germline): SGHVS, FQNEAQ. CDR3 nucleotide sequence: TGTGCCAGCAGCTTAGCGACGGGACCTCGACGGTTAGAAAGGACCACTGAAGCTTTCTTT. It translates to CASSLATGPRRLERTTEAFF.

The CDR3: CASWDWLADTQYF. CDR3 coding DNA: TGTGCCAGCTGGGACTGGCTGGCAGATACGCAGTATTTT. The chain links TRBV27 to TRBJ2-3; D perhaps matches TRBD2 (6 bases). V lost 8 bases and J lost 4, with 13 bases in between. The CDR3 is 13 amino acids. The germline V gene has CDR1 MNHEY and CDR2 SMNVEV (reference sequence).

The genes are TRBV5-6 and TRBJ2-7; 8 bases are shared with TRBD1. Losses at the gene ends were 3 bases for V and 6 bases for J; bases not matched to a gene: 2. Looked up from germline, CDR1 is SGHDT and CDR2 is YYEEEE. The CDR3 loop spans 12 amino acids. The CDR3 DNA is TGTGCCAGCAGCTATGGACAGGGCGAGCAGTACTTC. It yields the protein CASSYGQGEQYF. Full variable domain (outside the CDR3, taken from reference TRBV5-6 and TRBJ2-7): DAGVTQSPTHLIKTRGQQVTLRCSPKSGHDTVSWYQQALGQGPQFIFQYYEEEERQRGNFPDRFSGHQFPNYSSELNVNALLLGDSALYLCASSYGQGEQYFGPGTRLTVT.

This clone was recorded a few times. This chain connects TRBV29-1 to TRBJ1-1, with D maybe TRBD1 (6 bases). V was cut by 1 base and J by 3 bases, with 12 bases left in between. Germline V gene sequence: CDR1 SQVTM, CDR2 ANQGSEA. The CDR3 runs 14 residues. The CDR3 loop is CSVEVRPGDTEAFF. DNA for the CDR3: TGCAGCGTTGAAGTTCGGCCAGGGGACACTGAAGCTTTCTTT.

This clone was seen more than once but under ten times. This CDR3 is also generated by other DNA sequences in the sample. V and J are TRBV29-1 and TRBJ1-1, with a weak D call TRBD1 (5 bases). Looked up from germline, CDR1 is SQVTM and CDR2 is ANQGSEA. The germline V and J ends were trimmed by 6 bases and 1 base, with 6 bases remaining between them. This CDR3 spans 11 amino acids. As DNA, the CDR3 is TGCAGCGTGACAGAGAACACTGAAGCTTTCTTT. Encoded protein: CSVTENTEAFF.

The chain has TRBV25-1 and TRBJ1-1; no definite D call. Trimming removed 3 bases at V and 1 base at J, with 9 bases between. The CDR3 totals 14 residues. The V gene's germline CDR1 is MGHDK and CDR2 SYGVNS. The CDR3 nucleotides are TGTGCCAGCAGTGATCACGGGAAGAACACTGAAGCTTTCTTT. This codes for CASSDHGKNTEAFF.

This clone was observed a handful of times. The gene calls are TRBV29-1 and TRBJ1-4; no clear D. V dropped 5 bases and J dropped 10 bases, with 11 bases sitting between them. Germline loops: CDR1 SQVTM, CDR2 ANQGSEA. This CDR3 is built from 11 residues. CDR3 region: CSVWREGKLFF. In nucleotides, the CDR3 is TGCAGCGTTTGGAGGGAAGGAAAACTGTTTTTT.

The chain is built from TRBV9 and TRBJ1-2; 7 bases are shared with TRBD1. Losses at the gene ends were 3 bases for V and 0 bases for J; bases not matched to a gene: 5. The CDR3 loop spans 15 amino acids. CDR1 and CDR2 from the germline V gene are SGDLS and YYNGEE. CDR3 in DNA: TGTGCCAGCAGCGCGGAGACAGGGACTAACTATGGCTACACCTTC. Protein: CASSAETGTNYGYTF.

V gene TRBV13 combines with J gene TRBJ2-3; D may be TRBD1 (6 bases). The germline V and J ends were trimmed by 3 bases and 5 bases, with 9 bases remaining between them. This CDR3 contains 13 residues. Germline loops: CDR1 PRHDT, CDR2 FYEKMQ (reference sequence). Written as DNA, the CDR3 is TGTGCCAGCAGCTTGAGGGGGATAGATACGCAGTATTTT. Translated, it gives CASSLRGIDTQYF.

The genes are TRBV2 and TRBJ1-2, with D perhaps TRBD1 (5 bases). CDR1 is SNHLY and CDR2 is FYNNEI in the germline V gene. The V and J ends lost 4 bases and 3 bases respectively, with 9 bases between them. CDR3 length: 13 residues. CDR3 bases: TGTGCCAGCAGTGCCAGGGCCGACTATGGCTACACCTTC. Translated: CASSARADYGYTF.

This clone was seen a few times. The CDR3: CASSLQTGGSYEQYF. The DNA of the CDR3 is TGTGCCAGCAGTCTTCAGACAGGGGGATCCTACGAGCAGTACTTC. J is TRBJ2-7 and V is TRBV9; TRBD1 matches at 9 bases. Per the germline V gene, CDR1 is SGDLS and CDR2 is YYNGEE. The CDR3 is 15 amino acids. Germline trimming cut 5 bases from V and 1 base from J; bases unmatched to any gene: 7. Based on the CDR3 plus reference TRBV9 and TRBJ2-7, the full variable domain is DSGVTQTPKHLITATGQRVTLRCSPRSGDLSVYWYQQSLDQGLQFLIQYYNGEERAKGNILERFSAQQFPDLHSELNLSSLELGDSALYFCASSLQTGGSYEQYFGPGTRLTVT.

The V call is TRBV2, the J call TRBJ1-5; no clear D gene. Germline CDR1 reads SNHLY; CDR2 reads FYNNEI. The CDR3 totals 14 residues. Between the trimmed V and J ends, which lost 7 bases and 4 bases, there was a span of 14 bases. The CDR3 DNA is TGTGCCAGCATGGGGATGTCAGTTAATCAGCCCCAGCATTTT. This gives the protein CASMGMSVNQPQHF.

The sample holds a few counts of this clone. This rearrangement joins TRBV19 to TRBJ1-5; D not resolved. V lost 2 bases to trimming and J lost 10 bases, with 9 bases between them. This CDR3 has 12 amino acids. Germline CDR1 is LNHDA and CDR2 is SQIVND (reference sequence). This CDR3 reads CASSILREPQHF. The CDR3 DNA follows: TGTGCCAGTAGTATACTGCGCGAACCCCAGCATTTT. The variable domain in full, with the rest retrieved from reference TRBV19 and TRBJ1-5, is DGGITQSPKYLFRKEGQNVTLSCEQNLNHDAMYWYRQDPGQGLRLIYYSQIVNDFQKGDIAEGYSVSREKKESFPLTVTSAQKNPTAFYLCASSILREPQHFGDGTRLSIL.

The V gene is TRBV13, the J gene TRBJ1-2; D unclear. V was cut by 0 bases and J by 5 bases, with 7 bases left in between. The germline gives CDR1 PRHDT, CDR2 FYEKMQ (reference sequence). CDR3 length equals 13 residues. CDR3 sequence (DNA): TGTGCCAGCAGCTTAGGGCGGGAGTATGGCTACACCTTC. Translated, it gives CASSLGREYGYTF. The full variable domain, completed using reference TRBV13 and TRBJ1-2, is AAGVIQSPRHLIKEKRETATLKCYPIPRHDTVYWYQQGPGQDPQFLISFYEKMQSDKGSIPDRFSAQQFSDYHSELNMSSLELGDSALYFCASSLGREYGYTFGSGTRLTVV.

The chain uses TRBV19 and TRBJ1-1; 9 bases match TRBD1. Germline CDR1 LNHDA, CDR2 SQIVND (reference sequence). J was trimmed by 0 bases and V by 0 bases; bases with no gene match: 11. CDR3 size: 19 residues. The CDR3 is CASSIDVDRGKEMNTEAFF. CDR3 DNA: TGTGCCAGTAGTATAGACGTGGACAGGGGAAAAGAGATGAACACTGAAGCTTTCTTT.

V gene TRBV4-3 combines with J gene TRBJ2-1; 9 bases line up with TRBD2. The CDR3 length is 16 residues. Trimming removed 0 bases from V and 4 bases from J; junction bases left unmatched: 4. From germline, CDR1 is LGHNA and CDR2 YSLEER. This chain's CDR3 is CASSQDLTSGYNEQFF. The DNA for the CDR3 is TGCGCCAGCAGCCAAGATCTGACTAGCGGTTACAATGAGCAGTTCTTC.

The chain is built from TRBV4-3 and TRBJ1-3, with D uncertain. This CDR3 contains 17 residues. Trimming removed 0 bases from V and 3 bases from J, with 15 bases in between. Germline-derived CDR1 and CDR2 are LGHNA and YSLEER. The CDR3 DNA is TGCGCCAGCAGCCAAGATCTCCCGGGTTATGGTGGAAACACCATATATTTT. It is translated as CASSQDLPGYGGNTIYF.

The table lists this clone with a few counts. The gene calls are TRBV4-3 and TRBJ1-5, with 7 bases matching TRBD1. The CDR3 length is 15 residues. Trimming cost V 0 bases and J 4 bases; bases outside gene matches: 3. Germline values: CDR1 LGHNA, CDR2 YSLEER. CDR3: CASSQDGTENQPQHF. The CDR3 coding sequence is TGCGCCAGCAGCCAAGATGGGACAGAGAATCAGCCCCAGCATTTT.

This clone was seen a few times. V and J are TRBV7-9 and TRBJ1-4, with D possibly matching TRBD1 (6 bases). This CDR3 has 12 amino acids. Germline CDR1 SEHNR, CDR2 FQNEAQ (reference sequence). Trimming cost V 4 bases and J 7 bases, with 7 bases left between them. The CDR3, as DNA: TGTGCCAGCAGCTCGGACAGTGAAAAACTGTTTTTT. It codes for CASSSDSEKLFF.

The chain uses TRBV30 and TRBJ1-1; D gene ambiguous. The CDR3 spans 13 residues. The ends were cut back, 7 bases at V and 2 bases at J, with 14 bases in the middle. Germline lookup yields CDR1 GTSNPN and CDR2 SVGIG (reference sequence). For the CDR3, the DNA is TGTGCCTCAACTCCGGTGACTAACACTGAAGCTTTCTTT. It specifies CASTPVTNTEAFF.

The chain has TRBV7-6 and TRBJ1-4; no clear D gene. This CDR3 is 16 amino acids long. V gave up 1 base and J gave up 3 bases, with 12 bases separating them. Germline V gene data show CDR1 as SGHVS and CDR2 as FNYEAQ. CDR3: CASSLVKGTANEKLFF. CDR3 nucleotides: TGTGCCAGCAGCTTAGTTAAGGGTACGGCTAATGAAAAACTGTTTTTT.

The chain carries TRBV2 and TRBJ2-1; 7 bases align to TRBD2. V lost 4 bases and J lost 3; bases outside the gene matches: 3. CDR1 is SNHLY and CDR2 is FYNNEI in the germline V gene. The CDR3 spans 14 residues. The CDR3 loop reads CASSVGGVYNEQFF. For the CDR3, the DNA is TGTGCCAGCAGTGTTGGGGGGGTCTACAATGAGCAGTTCTTC. The full variable domain, rest sourced from reference TRBV2 and TRBJ2-1, is EPEVTQTPSHQVTQMGQEVILRCVPISNHLYFYWYRQILGQKVEFLVSFYNNEISEKSEIFDDQFSVERPDGSNFTLKIRSTKLEDSAMYFCASSVGGVYNEQFFGPGTRLTVL.

The V call is TRBV15, the J call TRBJ1-4; D remains ambiguous. CDR3 length equals 16 residues. Germline values: CDR1 LNHNV, CDR2 YYDKDF (reference sequence). V dropped 0 bases and J dropped 8 bases, with 16 bases sitting between them. CDR3 amino acids: CATSRDKPTPREKLFF. For the CDR3, the DNA is TGTGCCACCAGCAGAGATAAACCCACTCCAAGGGAAAAACTGTTTTTT.